This TCR beta chain was profiled in a study of T cells in Graves' hyperthyroidism and ophthalmopathy. Germline V gene sequence: CDR1 LNHNV, CDR2 YYDKDF (reference sequence). The CDR3 has 14 amino acids. V dropped 0 bases and J dropped 3 bases, with 8 bases sitting between them. RNA transcripts provided the source from which TCR beta CDR3 regions were amplified. Primed by the HTBI set, a first-round RT-PCR was run on the TCR CDR3. TCRdb passed the multiplex PCR reads through MiXCR, listing each CDR3 protein once. The sample lists some 770,000 distinct CDR3 sequences; around 17% were seen once. This clonotype came up many times.

This sequence was found in a man between 18 and 35 years old with Graves' hyperthyroidism. Sequencing was carried out using blood. The V call is TRBV15, the J call TRBJ2-5; perhaps TRBD2 as D (5 bases). The CDR3 protein is CATSRDRGKETQYF. CDR3 nucleotide sequence: TGTGCCACCAGCAGAGATCGGGGAAAAGAGACCCAGTACTTC.